This T cell receptor beta chain stems from a study of cytomegalovirus exposure and HLA in healthy donors. Notes on the study in general: Analysis was carried out at a later point, and it linked a missense DCLRE1C variant to TCR beta V- and J-gene trimming.

The CDR3 has 13 residues. Germline-derived CDR1 and CDR2 are KGHSH and LQKENI. Trimming pared 2 bases from V and 3 bases from J, leaving 7 bases between. Notes on this clone: What it binds is not known.

Vbeta (60) and Jbeta (13) primers were used in the PCR. Profiled with immunoSEQ multiplex PCR; TCRdb holds only in-frame clones, not every one. Here the sample spans about 89,000 clones, approximately 77% being singletons. Sequenced input: PBMCs. V is TRBV18 and J is TRBJ2-5, with D possibly TRBD1 on 5 matching bases. This receptor was taken from a man between 25 and 39 years old in good health and CMV-seronegative. The CDR3 region is CASSPGAKETQYF. In nucleotides, the CDR3 is TGTGCCAGCTCACCAGGGGCAAAAGAGACCCAGTACTTC. The full variable domain, rest sourced from reference TRBV18 and TRBJ2-5, is NAGVMQNPRHLVRRRGQEARLRCSPMKGHSHVYWYRQLPEEGLKFMVYLQKENIIDESGMPKERFSAEFPKEGPSILRIQQVVRGDSAAYFCASSPGAKETQYFGPGTRLLVL.